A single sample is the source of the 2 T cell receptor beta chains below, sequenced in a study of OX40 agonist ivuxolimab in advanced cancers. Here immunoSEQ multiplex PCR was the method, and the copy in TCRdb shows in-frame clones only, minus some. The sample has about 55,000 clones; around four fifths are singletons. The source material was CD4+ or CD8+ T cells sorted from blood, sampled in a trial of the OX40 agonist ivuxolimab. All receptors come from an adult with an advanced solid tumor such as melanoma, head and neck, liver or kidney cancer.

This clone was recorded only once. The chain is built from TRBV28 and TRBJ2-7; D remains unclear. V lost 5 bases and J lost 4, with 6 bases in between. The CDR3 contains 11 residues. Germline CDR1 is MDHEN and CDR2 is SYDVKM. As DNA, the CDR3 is TGTGCCAGCAGTCTAAATTACGAGCAGTACTTC. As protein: CASSLNYEQYF.

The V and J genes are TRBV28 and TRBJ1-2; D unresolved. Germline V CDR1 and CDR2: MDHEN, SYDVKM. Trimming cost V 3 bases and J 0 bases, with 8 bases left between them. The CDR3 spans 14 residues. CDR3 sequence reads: CASSFKGTNYGYTF. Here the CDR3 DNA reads TGTGCCAGCAGTTTCAAGGGAACTAACTATGGCTACACCTTC.